These T cell receptor beta chains were read from a single sample in a study of regulatory T cells in long-lasting Graves disease. TCRdb recomputed calls from the multiplex PCR reads with MiXCR, one row per CDR3 protein. The data contain 540,000 or so distinct CDR3 sequences, around an eighth of them seen just once; the ten biggest clones take up over 7.5%. This sample also belongs to another study, concerning T cells in Graves' hyperthyroidism and ophthalmopathy.

The sequencing here drew on peripheral blood mononuclear cells (PBMCs), taken at new diagnosis, from a patient treated with antithyroid drugs. These receptors originate from a man aged 30 to 39 with Graves disease. Both conserved end residues are part of each CDR3.

V gene	CDR3 length	J gene	CDR3 protein
TRBV19	13	TRBJ2-1	CASSIGSYNEQFF
TRBV30	13	TRBJ1-6	CAWGLQGGSPLHF
TRBV7-3	15	TRBJ2-5	CASSPDSPAWETQYF
TRBV30	13	TRBJ2-7	CAWSQGQGHEQYF
TRBV29-1	13	TRBJ1-1	CSVGTVMNTEAFF
TRBV7-9	13	TRBJ1-2	CASSLVWVRPGTF
TRBV27	13	TRBJ2-5	CASSLSGGETQYF
TRBV6-2/TRBV6-3	13	TRBJ1-1	CAMQGQMNTEAFF
TRBV20-1	14	TRBJ2-1	CSALTSSLHVEQFF
TRBV4-2	15	.	CASSQAGLAGGTQYF